The present entry profiles one TCR beta chain with its context. Its antigen target is currently unknown. One base away there is no much larger clone; base qualities are not given. This entry comes from a study of T cells in localized non-small cell lung cancer (TCRdb year 2020). Background for the entire study: Comparing tumors with uninvolved tumor-adjacent lungs, the study looked at the T cell repertoires of about 240 patients with early-stage NSCLC. The cohort consisted of around 250 treatment-naive NSCLC patients whose localized lung tumors had been resected. The mean age of the NSCLC patients was about 67 years, with approximately 130 men and nearly 110 women. Overall study outcomes, separate from this receptor: Of the top 100 tumor clones, a median of roughly 57 were detected in paired uninvolved adjacent lung; approximately 28 were also among that lung's top 100. Uninvolved tumor-adjacent lung showed the highest T cell clonality, higher than tumor, which suggests more focused antigenic responses in the uninvolved tumor-adjacent lung. Because multi-region tumor sequencing was not performed, intratumor heterogeneity could not be ruled out. Higher blood T cell density associated with longer overall survival, while higher adjacent-lung clonality associated with shorter survival. Because the study design was exploratory, TCR variables were selected using unadjusted p-values without false-discovery rate correction.

At diagnosis, tumor, uninvolved tumor-adjacent lung and peripheral blood were collected and then preserved as a mix of FFPE and fresh-frozen material. Blood samples were analyzed as peripheral blood mononuclear cells for TCR repertoire profiling. The germline V gene specifies KGHSH as CDR1 and LQKENI as CDR2. V sheds 1 base and J sheds 7 bases, leaving 11 bases between their ends. The CDR3 contains 14 residues, cysteine and phenylalanine counted. Solely the CDR3 DNA is kept, with 42 bases framed from the first base. TCR beta CDR3 regions were sequenced from DNA using the immunoSEQ Assay. As for the original processing: To compute T cell density, TCR beta template counts were normalized to usable DNA, which was estimated by amplifying housekeeping genes. Using the preseqR package, richness was estimated by extrapolating to 120,000 templates for tissue samples and 400,000 templates for PBMC samples. Clonality was defined as one minus Pielou's evenness. To identify tissue-enriched TCRs, differential abundance testing was run on productive amino-acid clonotypes with a minimum total count of 5 and an alpha of 0.1. The Jaccard Index and the Morisita Overlap Index were used to quantify repertoire overlap between compartments. TCR beta CDR3s were clustered by GLIPH together with public tetramer-defined viral CDR3s, and at least three viral sequences plus V-gene enrichment were required for viral motifs. Held by TCRdb, this immuneACCESS table contains in-frame sequences only and omits some clones. Under half of the omission traces to an unresolved V gene where checked; the cause of the rest is unknown. V and J calls and clone size come straight from that table; D and trimming were deduced from the DNA. The sample includes about 34,000 clones, with roughly 92% observed a single time. The ten largest account for 0.73% of the sample.

The V and J segments used are TRBV18 and TRBJ1-5; TRBD1 is a weak D gene call, 6 bases matching. The receptor's source is a woman aged 40 to 75 with stage I lung adenocarcinoma. The sample here was peripheral blood, taken before any cancer treatment. The bases are TGTGCCAGCTCACCACGAGGGGGACTACAGCCCCAGCATTTT. Translated, this is CASSPRGGLQPQHF.